Below, 8 T cell receptor beta chains from the same sample are listed, as sequenced in a study of cytomegalovirus exposure and HLA in healthy donors listed by TCRdb under 2017. Preparation of the library involved the immunoSEQ multiplex PCR assay. A mixture of 60 forward primers for TCR Vbeta segments and 13 reverse primers for TCR Jbeta segments was used in the multiplex PCR. This immuneACCESS table, as held by TCRdb, lists in-frame sequences with V and J called but not all clones. Of the missing ones, under half trace to an unresolved V gene in checked studies; the others have no known cause. This sample's listing comprises about 50,000 clones. Approximately 2.1% of the sample is in the top ten clones. The material sequenced was PBMCs. These receptors were collected from a woman aged 18-29 years in good health and CMV-seronegative.

This sequence joins TRBV9 and TRBJ1-5; weak D call: TRBD1 (6 bases). Trimming stripped 4 bases from V and 5 bases from J, with 19 bases between. CDR1 and CDR2 from the germline V gene are SGDLS and YYNGEE. The CDR3 runs 16 residues. CDR3: CASSPTGKSPDQPQHF. Here the CDR3 DNA reads TGTGCCAGCAGCCCCACAGGGAAAAGCCCTGATCAGCCCCAGCATTTT.

The V gene is TRBV28, the J gene TRBJ1-6; D is uncertain. This CDR3 spans 15 amino acids. The germline gives CDR1 MDHEN, CDR2 SYDVKM. V lost 7 bases to trimming and J lost 7 bases, with 17 bases between them. The DNA for the CDR3 is TGTGCCAGCACCCACCGGAAAACCAGGAATTCACCCCTCCACTTT. Encoded protein: CASTHRKTRNSPLHF.

To note about this clone: Other DNA sequences in this sample translate to the same CDR3. The J gene is TRBJ1-4, the V gene TRBV19; D possibly corresponds to TRBD1 (5 bases). V was pared by 5 bases and J by 4 bases, with 11 bases between. The CDR3 is 14 residues long. The germline V gene encodes CDR1 LNHDA and CDR2 SQIVND (reference sequence). CDR3 nucleotides: TGTGCCAGTAGTCTCACAGGTATTAATGAAAAACTGTTTTTT. Its translation is CASSLTGINEKLFF.

Here the CDR3 reads CASSQTPSGGGRGTQYF. The CDR3 nucleotides read TGCGCCAGCAGCCAGACACCTAGCGGGGGGGGGAGAGGGACGCAGTATTTT. V usage is TRBV4-1 and J usage is TRBJ2-3, with 12 bases aligning to TRBD2. J gave up 9 bases and V 3 bases, and 13 bases lay outside the gene matches. Germline CDR1 is MGHRA and CDR2 is YSYEKL. The CDR3 is made up of 17 amino acids.

V is TRBV9 and J is TRBJ1-2; D not certain. In germline, CDR1 is SGDLS, CDR2 YYNGEE. CDR3 length equals 13 residues. Trimming pared 0 bases from V and 7 bases from J, leaving 10 bases between. The CDR3 here is CASSVGEGTGYTF. DNA of the CDR3: TGTGCCAGCAGCGTAGGAGAGGGTACTGGCTACACCTTC.

The V call is TRBV18, the J call TRBJ1-1; D is possibly TRBD1 (5 bases). V lost 0 bases, J lost 9 bases, and 17 bases lay in between. CDR3 length equals 15 residues. Germline V gene sequence: CDR1 KGHSH, CDR2 LQKENI. CDR3 residues: CASSPPNRQIEKAFF. In DNA, the CDR3 is TGTGCCAGCTCACCACCTAATAGACAGATTGAAAAAGCTTTCTTT.

The chain uses TRBV5-1 and TRBJ1-1; the D gene is possibly TRBD1 (5 bases). This CDR3 spans 14 amino acids. The germline V and J ends were trimmed by 0 bases and 4 bases, with 10 bases remaining between them. From germline, CDR1 is SGHRS and CDR2 YFSETQ. The DNA of the CDR3 is TGCGCCAGCAGCTTGGTTGGGGGGGGCACTGAAGCTTTCTTT. This encodes CASSLVGGGTEAFF.

The chain has TRBV9 and TRBJ2-5; 11 bases fit TRBD2. V lost 1 base, J lost 3 bases, and 2 bases stayed unmatched. The CDR3 covers 15 residues. Germline assignment: CDR1 SGDLS and CDR2 YYNGEE. This CDR3 is CASSVNSGREETQYF. Written as DNA, the CDR3 is TGTGCCAGCAGCGTAAATAGCGGGAGGGAAGAGACCCAGTACTTC.